The present T cell receptor beta chain was sequenced within a study of CD8 T cells in Susac syndrome. Study-wide findings and caveats: The CD4+ T cell repertoires of Susac syndrome were found to show no clonal expansion.

Germline V gives CDR1 MDHEN, CDR2 SYDVKM. This CDR3 region has 11 residues. Trimming took off 3 bases at V and 5 bases at J, with 5 bases between the two ends. It was with random hexamers that 0.5 to 1 ug RNA was reverse transcribed. TCRdb used MiXCR to reprocess the immunoSEQ multiplex PCR reads, holding one entry per CDR3 protein. The sample gives over 150,000 distinct CDR3 sequences, 95% to 96% of which show up once; 0.095% to 0.15% is in the top ten. On this clonotype itself: Its antigen is unknown.

Sequenced material: CD4+ T cells from PBMCs. The rearrangement joins TRBV28 to TRBJ2-7; D is ambiguous. This receptor was obtained from a human donor with Susac syndrome. The CDR3 sequence: CASSFKDEQYF. DNA of the CDR3: TGTGCCAGCAGTTTCAAGGACGAGCAGTACTTC. The full variable domain, with the rest looked up from reference TRBV28 and TRBJ2-7, is DVKVTQSSRYLVKRTGEKVFLECVQDMDHENMFWYRQDPGLGLRLIYFSYDVKMKEKGDIPEGYSVSREKKERFSLILESASTNQTSMYLCASSFKDEQYFGPGTRLTVT.